These T cell receptor beta chains were read from a single sample in a study of shared clonotypes between healthy human individuals. Method: immunoSEQ multiplex PCR; TCRdb's copy keeps in-frame clones and lacks some. The sample consists of 2,500,000 or so clones, approximately 93% of them appearing once. Sequencing was performed on naive CD4+ T cells from PBMCs. The origin of the receptors is a man aged 18-30 years in good health. Some clones in this sample may be carry-over from other donors' samples. The CDR3 runs from the conserved cysteine through the conserved F or W. D genes are given only for firm matches. Clone size appears in some rows only: once, few, many, or a class for an expanded clone.

d_call,v_call,j_call,clone_size,cdr3_length,cdr3_nt,cdr3_aa
-,TRBV7-8,TRBJ2-1,-,14,TGTGCCAGCAGCTTGCGGGGCCCCTACAATGAGCAGTTCTTC,CASSLRGPYNEQFF
-,TRBV7-9,TRBJ1-3,-,16,TGTGCCAGCAGCATCATCGGAGGGTCCTCTGGAAACACCATATATTTT,CASSIIGGSSGNTIYF
-,TRBV9,TRBJ1-3,-,14,TGTGCCAGCACTAACCTGGGGACTGGGGACACCATATATTTT,CASTNLGTGDTIYF
TRBD1,TRBV6-6,TRBJ1-2,-,14,TGTGCCAGCAGGTCCATACAGGGGAACTATGGCTACACCTTC,CASRSIQGNYGYTF
TRBD2,TRBV6-5,TRBJ2-7,-,15,TGTGCCAGCAGGGACCCTAGCGGGAGCCCCTACGAGCAGTACTTC,CASRDPSGSPYEQYF
-,TRBV10-3,TRBJ2-7,-,14,TGTGCCATCAGTGAGTCTGGCCCGGTCCACGAGCAGTACTTC,CAISESGPVHEQYF
-,TRBV18,TRBJ2-3,-,16,TGTGCCAGCTCTCCGGACCTGAACCAAAACACAGATACGCAGTATTTT,CASSPDLNQNTDTQYF
TRBD1,TRBV18,TRBJ1-1,-,16,TGTGCCAGCTCATCAACCTTCGGGACAGGGGCCCCTTCGGCTTTCTTT,CASSSTFGTGAPSAFF
-,TRBV30,TRBJ2-5,-,14,TGTGCCTGGAGCGGTGGGGGAGGAACAGAGACCCAGTACTTC,CAWSGGGGTETQYF
-,TRBV5-4,TRBJ1-2,-,14,TGTGCCAGCAGCCACAACTTGGGGGACGATGGCTACACCTTC,CASSHNLGDDGYTF
TRBD1,TRBV6-1,TRBJ1-5,-,15,TGTGCCAGCAGTGAAGTGGACAGGGGCAATCAGCCCCAGCATTTT,CASSEVDRGNQPQHF
-,TRBV7-7,TRBJ2-1,-,15,TGTGCCAGCAGCTTAGACGGGGGGCGCGGGAATGAGCAGTTCTTC,CASSLDGGRGNEQFF
-,TRBV6-5,TRBJ2-7,-,15,TGTGCCAGCAGTTACCTCGCTAGGGGTTCCTACGAGCAGTACTTC,CASSYLARGSYEQYF
-,TRBV5-1,TRBJ2-3,-,11,TGCGCCAGCAGCTCACAAGATACGCAGTATTTT,CASSSQDTQYF
-,TRBV7-3,TRBJ1-4,-,15,TGTGCCAGCAGCTTAACTGGGGAGGCTAATGAAAAACTGTTTTTT,CASSLTGEANEKLFF
-,TRBV4-2,TRBJ2-3,-,17,TGTGCCAGCAGCCAAGTAGCAGGACGCTTACGAGGGGATACGCAGTATTTT,CASSQVAGRLRGDTQYF
TRBD1,TRBV7-2,TRBJ2-7,once,14,TGTGCCAGCAGCTTACGCAGGGGGTTGGGCGAGCAGTACTTC,CASSLRRGLGEQYF
-,TRBV2,TRBJ2-3,once,13,TGTGCCAGCAGTGAAGCGTTAACAGATACGCAGTATTTT,CASSEALTDTQYF
-,TRBV2,TRBJ1-4,few,14,TGTGCCAGCAGCCTAATCTTACAGGGTGAAAAACTGTTTTTT,CASSLILQGEKLFF
TRBD2,TRBV2,TRBJ2-7,-,15,TGTGCCAGCAGTGAATGGGCTAGCGGGTCCTACGAGCAGTACTTC,CASSEWASGSYEQYF
TRBD1,TRBV6-5,TRBJ2-1,once,14,TGTGCCAGCAGTTACTCCAGGGGGCAGGGTGAGCAGTTCTTC,CASSYSRGQGEQFF
TRBD2,TRBV18,TRBJ2-7,-,15,TGTGCCAGCTCACCGATAGCGGGAGGTCTTGGCGAGCAGTACTTC,CASSPIAGGLGEQYF
TRBD1,TRBV5-1,TRBJ1-1,once,15,TGCGCCAGCAGCTACTCGACAGGGGCAAACACTGAAGCTTTCTTT,CASSYSTGANTEAFF
-,TRBV6-1,TRBJ2-7,-,11,TGTGCCAGCAGTCAGGATCTGCTGCCGTACTTC,CASSQDLLPYF
-,TRBV25-1,TRBJ1-3,-,15,TGTGCCAGCAGGCCTCGTTCCCTCACTGGAAACACCATATATTTT,CASRPRSLTGNTIYF
-,TRBV5-1,TRBJ2-7,-,12,TGCGCCAGCAGCTTGTATAGGTACGAGCAGTACTTC,CASSLYRYEQYF
TRBD1,TRBV6-4,TRBJ1-2,-,14,TGTGCCAGCAGCGGGACAGGGGAGCGGGATGGCTACACCTTC,CASSGTGERDGYTF
TRBD2,TRBV19,TRBJ2-2,-,16,TGTGCCAGTAACCCTAGCGGGAGGGCGGGCACCGGGGAGCTGTTTTTT,CASNPSGRAGTGELFF
-,TRBV28,TRBJ1-4,few,13,TGTGCCAGCAGTTCACCAACTAATGAAAAACTGTTTTTT,CASSSPTNEKLFF
-,TRBV19,TRBJ2-5,-,11,TGTGCCAGTACTACGTCCGGGACCCAGTACTTC,CASTTSGTQYF
-,TRBV27,TRBJ2-7,-,13,TGTGCCAGCGGCTTAGTGGGAGGCTACGAGCAGTACTTC,CASGLVGGYEQYF
-,TRBV27,TRBJ1-1,-,16,TGTGCCAGCAGTTTGGTTCGGCGGGCGGGAAACACTGAAGCTTTCTTT,CASSLVRRAGNTEAFF
-,TRBV5-4,TRBJ1-4,-,15,TGTGCCAGCACCACCTTCGGGTTTGGTAATGAAAAACTGTTTTTT,CASTTFGFGNEKLFF
-,TRBV30,TRBJ2-7,-,13,TGTGCCTGGATCACCCGGGCCACCTACGAGCAGTACTTC,CAWITRATYEQYF
-,TRBV5-1,TRBJ1-1,-,15,TGCGCCAGCAGCGAAGGACAGCGCCCGAACACTGAAGCTTTCTTT,CASSEGQRPNTEAFF
-,TRBV7-2,TRBJ2-4,once,18,TGTGCCAGCAGCTCCACCGGGGGCGAACCGACGAGCAAAAACATTCAGTACTTC,CASSSTGGEPTSKNIQYF
TRBD1,TRBV13,TRBJ1-2,-,14,TGTGCCAGCAGCTTAACCGGGACAGACTATGGCTACACCTTC,CASSLTGTDYGYTF
TRBD1,TRBV28,TRBJ1-1,-,16,TGTGCCAGCAGTCCCCCCGGGACAGGGGTGCGAACTGAAGCTTTCTTT,CASSPPGTGVRTEAFF
TRBD1,TRBV28,TRBJ1-3,-,15,TGTGCCAGCAGTTCGGGACAGGGAGTTGGAAACACCATATATTTT,CASSSGQGVGNTIYF
-,TRBV5-1,TRBJ2-2,-,14,TGCGCCAGCAGCTTGCCCCTGAACACCGGGGAGCTGTTTTTT,CASSLPLNTGELFF
TRBD2,TRBV19,TRBJ2-3,-,19,TGTGCCAGTAGTATCGGGGCAGGGAGACTAGCGGGGAACACAGATACGCAGTATTTT,CASSIGAGRLAGNTDTQYF
TRBD1,TRBV6-1,TRBJ2-7,-,15,TGTGCCAGCACCGGACGGGACAGGGTAGGCGACGAGCAGTACTTC,CASTGRDRVGDEQYF
TRBD2,TRBV7-9,TRBJ2-7,once,15,TGTGCCAGCAGCCGGAGCGGGACTACCTCCTACGAGCAGTACTTC,CASSRSGTTSYEQYF
TRBD1,TRBV7-9,TRBJ1-1,-,16,TGTGCCAGCAGCCCTGTGAGCAGGACAGGGGGTACTGAAGCTTTCTTT,CASSPVSRTGGTEAFF
TRBD1,TRBV6-6,TRBJ2-7,-,15,TGTGCCAGCAGTTCCCCGGGACAGGGAGCCTACGAGCAGTACTTC,CASSSPGQGAYEQYF
TRBD1,TRBV7-2,TRBJ2-1,once,15,TGTGCCAGCAGCTTGGGGCAGGGGGCGAACAATGAGCAGTTCTTC,CASSLGQGANNEQFF
TRBD1,TRBV5-1,TRBJ1-2,-,14,TGCGCCAGCACGGAAGGGACAGGGAGAAGGGGCTACACCTTC,CASTEGTGRRGYTF
-,TRBV6-1,TRBJ1-2,-,13,TGTGCCAGCAGTTCACAGGGTGGCTATGGCTACACCTTC,CASSSQGGYGYTF
TRBD1,TRBV9,TRBJ2-7,-,15,TGTGCCAGCAGCGACCCCGGGACAGGGAGGTACGAGCAGTACTTC,CASSDPGTGRYEQYF
-,TRBV18,TRBJ1-1,-,13,TGTGCCAGCTCACGGACGCCCAACACTGAAGCTTTCTTT,CASSRTPNTEAFF
-,TRBV7-8,TRBJ2-7,-,16,TGTGCCAGCAGCTTAGGGTGGGGGCTATACGGGGACGAGCAGTACTTC,CASSLGWGLYGDEQYF
-,TRBV6-1,TRBJ2-7,-,11,TGTGCCAGTAAAGAATCCTACGAGCAGTACTTC,CASKESYEQYF
-,TRBV18,TRBJ1-3,-,16,TGTGCCAGCTCACCTCAAACAGGAAACTCTGGAAACACCATATATTTT,CASSPQTGNSGNTIYF
TRBD1,TRBV19,TRBJ2-3,-,15,TGTGCCAGTAGCCCGTATATAGGGGGCGGAGATACGCAGTATTTT,CASSPYIGGGDTQYF
-,TRBV20-1,TRBJ2-7,-,11,TGCAGTGCTAGCCCAACGAACGAGCAGTACTTC,CSASPTNEQYF
TRBD1,TRBV4-1,TRBJ2-5,-,13,TGCGCCAGCAGGCAGACAGGGAAAGAGACCCAGTACTTC,CASRQTGKETQYF
TRBD2,TRBV10-3,TRBJ2-1,-,15,TGTGCCATCAACCGAGCGGGAGGCGTGAGGAATGAGCAGTTCTTC,CAINRAGGVRNEQFF